What follows are 23 T cell receptor beta chains derived from one specimen sequenced in a study of identical twins. TCRdb called the 5' RACE reads again in MiXCR, with one record for every CDR3 protein. The profile shows approximately 500,000 distinct CDR3 sequences, 12% to 15% of them singletons. The sample was also linked to a second study, of yellow fever vaccine responses in identical twins.

The sample consisted of CD4+ T cells sorted from blood. These receptors all stem from a woman younger than 30 in good health.

This clonotype occurred many times. The chain couples TRBV12-3 or TRBV12-4 to TRBJ2-1, with D unresolved. The V end was cut by 2 bases, the J end by 5 bases, with 1 base between. CDR3 length: 11 residues. CDR3 amino acids: CASSLHNEQFF. CDR3 DNA sequence: TGTGCCAGCAGTTTACACAATGAGCAGTTCTTC.

The chain has TRBV14 and TRBJ2-7; possible D gene TRBD2, 5 bases. There are 15 residues in the CDR3. V gave up 4 bases and J gave up 6 bases, with 19 bases separating them. Germline CDR1 SGHDN, CDR2 FVKESK. DNA for the CDR3: TGTGCCAGCAGCCGTTCACTAGGACCCAGGATCGAGCAGTACTTC. It codes for CASSRSLGPRIEQYF.

Many counts were recorded for this clonotype. This chain uses TRBV20-1 with TRBJ2-1, with D unclear. V was shortened by 0 bases and J by 5 bases, with 2 bases between the two germline ends. CDR1 DFQATT and CDR2 SNEGSKA come from the germline V gene (reference sequence). This CDR3 has 11 amino acids. CDR3 sequence: CSARDHNEQFF. In DNA, the CDR3 is TGCAGTGCTAGAGATCACAATGAGCAGTTCTTC.

Ten or more counts support this clonotype. V usage is TRBV20-1 and J usage is TRBJ1-1; tentative D call: TRBD1 (5 bases). Germline lookup yields CDR1 DFQATT and CDR2 SNEGSKA (reference sequence). Between the trimmed V and J ends, which lost 4 bases and 5 bases, there was a span of 8 bases. The CDR3 length is 11 residues. CDR3 DNA: TGCAGTGCTACAGGGCGGACTGAAGCTTTCTTT. This translates into CSATGRTEAFF.

This clonotype came up a few times. The chain joins TRBV11-2 to TRBJ2-7; TRBD2 agrees at 10 bases. The CDR3 has 16 amino acids. Trimming took 1 base from V and 4 from J; bases not matched to a gene: 7. The germline V gene has CDR1 SGHAT and CDR2 FQNNGV. The CDR3 region has the DNA TGTGCCAGCAGCTTAGGGGCTAGCGGGAGAGGGTACGAGCAGTACTTC. Translation gives CASSLGASGRGYEQYF.

V usage is TRBV11-2 and J usage is TRBJ2-2, with D perhaps TRBD2 (5 bases). The CDR3 is 17 amino acids. Germline V gene lookup returns CDR1 SGHAT and CDR2 FQNNGV. Trimming removed 6 bases from V and 0 bases from J, with 17 bases in between. CDR3 nucleotides: TGTGCCAGCAGAAAACGGGCGGGCGCAGCGAACACCGGGGAGCTGTTTTTT. This sequence encodes CASRKRAGAANTGELFF.

This clonotype has at least ten counts. The DNA of the CDR3 is TGCGCCAGCAGCTCACAGGGTGCGAACACCGGGGAGCTGTTTTTT. This codes for CASSSQGANTGELFF. The chain combines TRBV5-1 with TRBJ2-2; possibly TRBD1 for D (6 bases). Germline CDR1 is SGHRS and CDR2 is YFSETQ. Between the trimmed V and J ends, which lost 3 bases and 0 bases, there was a span of 9 bases. The CDR3 length is 15 residues.

This clonotype was recorded a few times. The rearrangement links TRBV20-1 to TRBJ2-2; 9 nucleotides line up with TRBD1. The CDR3 runs 17 residues. Germline V lookup: CDR1 DFQATT, CDR2 SNEGSKA (reference sequence). The junction had 16 bases not matched to a gene; V was cut back by 5 bases and J by 6 bases. The CDR3, as DNA: TGCAGTGCTTACCCCGGAACAGGGGGCGATCTTGCCGGGGAGCTGTTTTTT. Translation gives CSAYPGTGGDLAGELFF.

This clonotype was picked up many times. This chain joins TRBV12-3 or TRBV12-4 and TRBJ1-2, with D uncertain. V was cut by 6 bases and J by 8 bases, with 13 bases left in between. CDR3 size: 12 residues. This CDR3 reads CASRYKAQGYTF. DNA for the CDR3: TGTGCCAGCAGGTACAAGGCCCAGGGCTACACCTTC.

This clonotype was observed a single time. The chain links TRBV20-1 to TRBJ2-3; 7 bases match TRBD2. Germline trimming cut 1 base from V and 4 bases from J; bases unmatched to any gene: 8. Germline-derived CDR1 and CDR2 are DFQATT and SNEGSKA (reference sequence). CDR3 size: 15 residues. CDR3 in amino acids: CSARVLASGADTQYF. CDR3 nucleotide sequence: TGCAGTGCTAGAGTTTTGGCTAGCGGCGCAGATACGCAGTATTTT.

The CDR3 DNA reads as TGTGCCAGCAGAAACCCAGTTAACTATGGCTACACCTTC. Its translation: CASRNPVNYGYTF. The chain joins TRBV12-3 or TRBV12-4 to TRBJ1-2; D unresolved. This CDR3 is 13 amino acids long. V lost 6 bases to trimming and J lost 1 base, with 9 bases between them.

The rearrangement joins TRBV5-1 to TRBJ1-6; 7 bases are a match to TRBD1. The CDR3 length is 17 residues. The junction had 17 bases not matched to a gene; V was cut back by 4 bases and J by 10 bases. CDR1 SGHRS and CDR2 YFSETQ come from the germline V gene. The CDR3 DNA reads TGCGCCAGCAGCGGGACAGCCACCCAGGGGTTCAAATCACCCCTCCACTTT. Its translation: CASSGTATQGFKSPLHF.

This clonotype was observed a handful of times. The J gene is TRBJ1-1, the V gene TRBV6-1; no clear D. The CDR3 is made up of 13 amino acids. V lost 6 bases and J 0 bases, leaving 8 bases between the germline ends. Germline V CDR1 and CDR2: MNHNS, SASEGT. As DNA, the CDR3 is TGTGCCAGCAGGATCACACTGAACACTGAAGCTTTCTTT. It specifies CASRITLNTEAFF.

This clonotype has more than one count but fewer than ten. The V and J genes are TRBV5-1 and TRBJ2-1; tentatively, D is TRBD1 (5 bases). V gave up 2 bases and J gave up 9 bases, with 9 bases separating them. CDR1 is SGHRS and CDR2 is YFSETQ in the germline V gene. The CDR3 spans 12 residues. Here the CDR3 DNA reads TGCGCCAGCAGCTTACAAGGGGTTGAGCAGTTCTTC. Encoded protein: CASSLQGVEQFF.

The gene calls are TRBV18 and TRBJ2-1; TRBD2 aligns across 7 bases. This CDR3 region has 14 residues. Germline values: CDR1 KGHSH, CDR2 LQKENI. V dropped 6 bases and J dropped 4; count of bases not matched to a gene: 6. CDR3 nucleotides: TGTGCCAGCTCCCCTTGGGGGGGGTACAATGAGCAGTTCTTC. This sequence encodes CASSPWGGYNEQFF.

The chain combines TRBV6-5 with TRBJ2-1; D ambiguous. This CDR3 comprises 14 residues. CDR1 is MNHEY and CDR2 is SVGAGI in the germline V gene. V lost 4 bases to trimming and J lost 0 bases, with 7 bases between them. The CDR3 DNA reads TGTGCCAGCAGTTTCATGAGCTCCTACAATGAGCAGTTCTTC. Amino acid sequence: CASSFMSSYNEQFF.

V usage is TRBV20-1 and J usage is TRBJ1-6; D not certain. V was clipped by 6 bases and J by 0 bases, with 15 bases between them. The germline CDR1 and CDR2 sequences are DFQATT and SNEGSKA (reference sequence). This CDR3 region has 16 residues. The CDR3 bases are TGCAGTGCCCTCCGGACGGAACTCTCCTATAATTCACCCCTCCACTTT. This gives the protein CSALRTELSYNSPLHF.

This clonotype showed up just a few times. The chain has TRBV5-5 and TRBJ2-1; D unclear. Per the germline V gene, CDR1 is SGHKS and CDR2 is YYEKEE (reference sequence). V was trimmed by 4 bases and J by 7 bases, leaving 12 bases between them. The CDR3 is 13 residues long. The CDR3 DNA reads TGTGCCAGCAGCGGAACCAGGATAAATGAGCAGTTCTTC. Its protein is CASSGTRINEQFF.

This clonotype was seen at least ten times. This chain links TRBV12-3 or TRBV12-4 with TRBJ2-2; TRBD2 matches at 7 bases. The CDR3 is made up of 14 amino acids. V dropped 5 bases and J dropped 4; count of bases not matched to a gene: 4. The CDR3 DNA follows: TGTGCCAGCAGTAGGACTAGTACCACCGGGGAGCTGTTTTTT. It encodes CASSRTSTTGELFF.

There are a few counts of this clonotype. The V gene is TRBV12-3 or TRBV12-4, the J gene TRBJ2-1, with D perhaps matching TRBD2 (5 bases). Trimming stripped 6 bases from V and 2 bases from J, with 17 bases between. This CDR3 comprises 16 residues. CDR3 DNA: TGTGCCAGCAGCGCTTCAGGTTGGCGGGCCTACAATGAGCAGTTCTTC. Protein sequence: CASSASGWRAYNEQFF.

V and J are TRBV3-1 and TRBJ1-1; D may be TRBD1 (5 bases). The germline CDR1 and CDR2 sequences are LGHDT and YNNKEL (reference sequence). Trimming left V 4 bases short and J 7 bases short, with 13 bases between. The CDR3 covers 13 residues. CDR3 nucleotide sequence: TGTGCCAGCAGCCCCCCGGGACTTATTGAAGCTTTCTTT. Translation: CASSPPGLIEAFF.

The V call is TRBV20-1, the J call TRBJ1-3, with D unclear. V was pared by 2 bases and J by 0 bases, with 8 bases between. CDR3 size: 14 residues. Germline V gives CDR1 DFQATT, CDR2 SNEGSKA (reference sequence). CDR3 coding DNA: TGCAGTGCTAGACTCACGGGCTCTGGAAACACCATATATTTT. Translation: CSARLTGSGNTIYF.

This clonotype showed up just a few times. The chain combines TRBV11-3 with TRBJ2-1, with 7 bases fitting TRBD1. J was trimmed by 10 bases and V by 0 bases; bases with no gene match: 6. Germline assignment: CDR1 SGHNT and CDR2 YENEEA. This CDR3 comprises 14 residues. The DNA for the CDR3 is TGTGCCAGCAGCTTAGATCCGGGACAGCGGGAGCAGTTCTTC. Encoded protein: CASSLDPGQREQFF.